One T cell receptor beta chain is described in this entry. Its antigen is still unknown. The data stem from a study of STAT5B mutations in CD4+ large granular lymphocyte leukemia. Whole-study results and caveats: TRBV06-family usage was enriched in top patient clones (8/27) versus controls (2/35).

CDR1 and CDR2 from the germline V gene are SGHRS and YFSETQ. The CDR3 is 15 amino acids. The trim removed 1 base at V and 1 base at J, leaving 3 bases unmatched. Profiled with immunoSEQ multiplex PCR; TCRdb holds only in-frame clones, not every one. The table shows approximately 36,000 clones, with under 85% occurring only once. Sequenced sample: CD4+ T cells from blood buffy coats. The chain is built from TRBV5-1 and TRBJ2-3, with 7 bases lining up with TRBD2. This receptor was obtained from a human donor in good health. CDR3 nucleotide sequence: TGCGCCAGCAGCTTGCAAGCGGGACGCACAGATACGCAGTATTTT. This sequence encodes CASSLQAGRTDTQYF. Full variable domain (rest looked up from reference TRBV5-1 and TRBJ2-3): KAGVTQTPRYLIKTRGQQVTLSCSPISGHRSVSWYQQTPGQGLQFLFEYFSETQRNKGNFPGRFSGRQFSNSRSEMNVSTLELGDSALYLCASSLQAGRTDTQYFGPGTRLTVL.